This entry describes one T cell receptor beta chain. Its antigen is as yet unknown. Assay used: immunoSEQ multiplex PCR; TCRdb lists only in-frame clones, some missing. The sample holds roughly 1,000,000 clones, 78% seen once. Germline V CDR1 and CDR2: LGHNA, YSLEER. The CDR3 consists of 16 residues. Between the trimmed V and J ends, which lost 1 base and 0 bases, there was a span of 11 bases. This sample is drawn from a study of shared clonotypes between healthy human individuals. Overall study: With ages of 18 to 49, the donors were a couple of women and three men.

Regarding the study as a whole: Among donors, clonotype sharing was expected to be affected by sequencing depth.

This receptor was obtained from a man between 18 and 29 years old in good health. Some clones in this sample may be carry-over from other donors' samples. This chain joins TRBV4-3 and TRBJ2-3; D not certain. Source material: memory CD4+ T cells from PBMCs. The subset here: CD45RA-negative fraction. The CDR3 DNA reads TGCGCCAGCAGCCAAGGTTGGCGCGGTAGCACAGATACGCAGTATTTT. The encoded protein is CASSQGWRGSTDTQYF.